One sample yielded the 9 T cell receptor beta chains listed below, sequenced in a study of T cell responses to AZD1222 COVID-19 vaccine. TCRdb's copy holds only in-frame clones and misses some; the assay was immunoSEQ multiplex PCR. This table has approximately 130,000 clones, 93% appearing once. The sample consisted of peripheral blood, taken on day 0 of AZD1222 vaccination. The source is an adult in good health.

This chain joins TRBV29-1 and TRBJ2-1; TRBD1 matches 9 bases. The CDR3 spans 14 residues. V lost 5 bases, J lost 4 bases, and 6 bases stayed unmatched. Germline-derived CDR1 and CDR2 are SQVTM and ANQGSEA. CDR3 sequence reads: CSVYTGGGYNEQFF. Written as DNA, the CDR3 is TGCAGCGTTTATACAGGGGGCGGGTACAATGAGCAGTTCTTC.

The rearrangement joins TRBV4-1 to TRBJ1-1; D call uncertain. Germline assignment: CDR1 MGHRA and CDR2 YSYEKL. This CDR3 contains 18 residues. The V gene lost 4 bases and the J gene lost 1 base, with 22 bases spanning the gap. The CDR3: CASSRTVLLDLRNTEAFF. CDR3 DNA sequence: TGCGCCAGCAGCCGCACCGTTTTGCTGGACCTGAGGAACACTGAAGCTTTCTTT.

This sequence joins TRBV7-2 and TRBJ1-1; unclear D gene. CDR3 length equals 14 residues. Germline lookup yields CDR1 SGHTA and CDR2 FQGNSA. Trimming shortened V by 3 bases and J by 1 base, and 9 bases separated the two germline ends. The CDR3 coding sequence is TGTGCCAGCAGCTTCTTGGCCAGGAACACTGAAGCTTTCTTT. As protein: CASSFLARNTEAFF.

This clone was seen more than once but under ten times. The J gene is TRBJ1-2, the V gene TRBV6-5, with D perhaps matching TRBD1 (5 bases). Germline V gene sequence: CDR1 MNHEY, CDR2 SVGAGI. This CDR3 region has 13 residues. Trimming stripped 11 bases from V and 2 bases from J, with 15 bases between. The CDR3, as DNA: TGTGCCCTCGCGAGGGGCCCCAACTATGGCTACACCTTC. Translated, it gives CALARGPNYGYTF.

This chain joins TRBV11-2 and TRBJ2-7; tentative D call: TRBD1 (6 bases). Trimming shortened V by 5 bases and J by 2 bases, and 16 bases separated the two germline ends. In germline, CDR1 is SGHAT, CDR2 FQNNGV. This CDR3 contains 15 residues. CDR3 in amino acids: CASSGQGIGTYEQYF. In DNA, the CDR3 is TGTGCCAGCAGCGGGCAGGGGATAGGTACCTACGAGCAGTACTTC.

The chain combines TRBV19 with TRBJ2-7, with TRBD2 as a possible D gene (6 bases). V lost 1 base, J lost 5 bases, and 12 bases lay in between. Germline loops: CDR1 LNHDA, CDR2 SQIVND (reference sequence). The length of the CDR3 is 14 residues. CDR3 DNA: TGTGCCAGTAGTATAGGGGTCTGGGGGGACGAGCAGTACTTC. Translating gives CASSIGVWGDEQYF.

This chain joins TRBV7-9 and TRBJ1-2; no firm D call. CDR3 size: 12 residues. Trimming stripped 0 bases from V and 7 bases from J, with 6 bases between. CDR1 SEHNR and CDR2 FQNEAQ come from the germline V gene (reference sequence). The CDR3 DNA is TGTGCCAGCAGCTTAGCGGATACTGGCTACACCTTC. Translation: CASSLADTGYTF.

This chain uses TRBV21-1 with TRBJ2-2; the D call TRBD2 from the table was never checked on the DNA. TRBV21-1 is annotated as a pseudogene. The CDR3 loop spans 14 amino acids. The CDR3 nucleotides are TGTGCCAGCAGAACCCAGCGGCTCACCGGGGAGCTGTTTTTT. Translated: CASRTQRLTGELFF.

The chain recombines TRBV29-1 with TRBJ2-5; D ambiguous. Germline CDR1 reads SQVTM; CDR2 reads ANQGSEA. Trimming removed 3 bases from V and 5 bases from J, with 4 bases in between. CDR3 length: 10 amino acids. The CDR3 is CSVDSETQYF. CDR3 DNA: TGCAGCGTTGACTCGGAGACCCAGTACTTC.